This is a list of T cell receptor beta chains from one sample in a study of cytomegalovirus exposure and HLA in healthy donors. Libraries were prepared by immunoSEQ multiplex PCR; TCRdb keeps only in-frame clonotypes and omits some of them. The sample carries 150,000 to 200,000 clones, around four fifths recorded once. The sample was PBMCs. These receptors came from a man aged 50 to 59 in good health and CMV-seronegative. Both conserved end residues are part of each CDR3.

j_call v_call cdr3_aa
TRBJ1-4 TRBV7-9 CASSFPGLNEKLFF
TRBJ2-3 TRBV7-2 CASSLWTSGSRDTQYF
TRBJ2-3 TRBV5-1 CASSLSLFGGSTDTQYF
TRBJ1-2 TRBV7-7 CASSSGQGNDGYTF
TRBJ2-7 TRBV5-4 CASSFMGSGGFEQYF
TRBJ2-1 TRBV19 CASRDRVRTRYNEQFF
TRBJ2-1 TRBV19 CASSIPGGASGSYEQFF
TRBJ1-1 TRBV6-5 CASSSTSTGSTEAFF
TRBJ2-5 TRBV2 CAERDGVETQYF
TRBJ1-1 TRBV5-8 CASSRAEVNTEAFF
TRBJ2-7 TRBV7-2 CASSLVPYEQYF
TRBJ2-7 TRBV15 CATSRRQNPPYEQYF
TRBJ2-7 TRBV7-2 CASSLYVVPYRSYEQYF
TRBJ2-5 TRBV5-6 CASSLYKETQYF
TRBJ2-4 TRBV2 CASSPGLAGLAKNIQYF
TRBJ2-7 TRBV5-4 CASSRSGVTSYEQYF
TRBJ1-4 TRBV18 CASSPRSRGNEKLFF
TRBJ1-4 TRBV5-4 CASSLGAGNEKLFF
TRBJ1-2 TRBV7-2 CASSYRPQQGWDGYTF
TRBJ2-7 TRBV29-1 CSVGKGAGGEQYF
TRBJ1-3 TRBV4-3 CASSQAPTGAYSGNTIYF
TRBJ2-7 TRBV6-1 CASRNRSHNYEQYF
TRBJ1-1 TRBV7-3 CASSQNPLTGGLTEAFF
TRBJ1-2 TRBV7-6 CASSSGDGYTF
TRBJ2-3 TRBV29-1 CSVGGEVTDTQYF
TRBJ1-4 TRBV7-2 CASSFHRGTNEKLFF
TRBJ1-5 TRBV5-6 CASSLTTGVSNQPQHF
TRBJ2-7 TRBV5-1 CASKRDGHEQYF
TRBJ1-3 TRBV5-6 CASSWDLSGNTIYF
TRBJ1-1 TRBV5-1 CASTPTALSAEAFF
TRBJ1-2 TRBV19 CASSTDRIDYGYTF
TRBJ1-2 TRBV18 CASSPTARGGGYTF
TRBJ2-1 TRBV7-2 CASSLANEQVQFF
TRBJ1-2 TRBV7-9 CSSRRTGGGYGYTF
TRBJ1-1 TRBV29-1 CSVGDGDRGRVNTEAFF
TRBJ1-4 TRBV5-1 CASSLSGHSNEKLFF
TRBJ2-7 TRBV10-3 CAIGGTGPYEQYF
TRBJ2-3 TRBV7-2 CASSYQGGSTDTQYF
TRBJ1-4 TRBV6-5 CASSRWTGDNEKLFF
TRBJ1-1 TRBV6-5 CASRAGTQNTEAFF
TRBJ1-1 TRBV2 CASLETVGPEAFF
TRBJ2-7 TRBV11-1 CASSPQRGLGLYEQYF
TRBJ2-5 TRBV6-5 CASSYSLAGPMKTQYF
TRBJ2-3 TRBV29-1 CSVGIGTSTDTQYF